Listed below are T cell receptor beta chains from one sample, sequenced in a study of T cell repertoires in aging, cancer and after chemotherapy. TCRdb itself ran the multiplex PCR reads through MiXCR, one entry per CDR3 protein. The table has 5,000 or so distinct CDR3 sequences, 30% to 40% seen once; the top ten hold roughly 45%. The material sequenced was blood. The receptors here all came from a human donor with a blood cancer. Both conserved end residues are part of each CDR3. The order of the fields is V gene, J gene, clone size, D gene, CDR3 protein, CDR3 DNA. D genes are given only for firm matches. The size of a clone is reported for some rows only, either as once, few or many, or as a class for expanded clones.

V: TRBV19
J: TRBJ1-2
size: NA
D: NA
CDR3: CASSSTGGNYGYTF
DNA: TGTGCCAGTAGCTCAACCGGGGGGAACTATGGCTACACCTTC

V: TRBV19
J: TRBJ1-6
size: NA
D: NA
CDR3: CASSDRASNNSPLHF
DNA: TGTGCCAGTAGTGATCGGGCAAGCAACAATTCACCCCTCCACTTT

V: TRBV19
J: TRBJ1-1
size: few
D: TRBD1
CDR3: CASSALTGGTEAFF
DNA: TGTGCCAGTAGTGCTCTGACAGGGGGGACTGAAGCTTTCTTT

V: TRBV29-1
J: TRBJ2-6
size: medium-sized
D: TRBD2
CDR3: CSVVSGSSGANVLTF
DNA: TGCAGCGTTGTGAGCGGGAGCTCTGGGGCCAACGTCCTGACTTTC

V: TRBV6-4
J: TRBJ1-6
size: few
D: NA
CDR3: CASLRLTGSPLHF
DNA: TGTGCCAGCCTCAGGCTAACGGGCTCACCCCTCCACTTT

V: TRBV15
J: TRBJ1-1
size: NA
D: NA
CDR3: CATSREGGYEAFF
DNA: TGTGCCACCAGCAGAGAGGGGGGGTATGAAGCTTTCTTT

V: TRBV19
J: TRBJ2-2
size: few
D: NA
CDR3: CASVGGRATLRTGELFF
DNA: TGTGCCAGCGTGGGGGGGCGGGCGACGCTGAGAACCGGGGAGCTGTTTTTT

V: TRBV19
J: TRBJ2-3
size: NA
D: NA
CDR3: CASSIVASHTDTQYF
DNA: TGTGCCAGTAGTATAGTGGCCAGCCACACAGATACGCAGTATTTT

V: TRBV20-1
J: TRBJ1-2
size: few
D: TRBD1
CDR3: CSARQGFGGYTF
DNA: TGCAGTGCAAGACAGGGGTTCGGTGGCTACACCTTC

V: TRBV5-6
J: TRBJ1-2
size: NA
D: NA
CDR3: CASSLEGNVYGYTF
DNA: TGTGCCAGCAGCTTGGAGGGGAATGTCTATGGCTACACCTTC

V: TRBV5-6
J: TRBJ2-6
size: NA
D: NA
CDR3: CASAAGLSSGANVLTF
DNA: TGTGCCAGCGCCGCAGGACTCAGCTCTGGGGCCAACGTCCTGACTTTC

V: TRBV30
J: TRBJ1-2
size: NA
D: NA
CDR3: CAWSVSGYGYTF
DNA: TGTGCCTGGAGTGTAAGTGGCTATGGCTACACCTTC

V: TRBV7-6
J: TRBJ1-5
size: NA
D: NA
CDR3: CASSFTTDQPQHF
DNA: TGTGCCAGCAGCTTCACTACCGATCAGCCCCAGCATTTT

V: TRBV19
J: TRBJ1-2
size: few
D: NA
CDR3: CASSAMSTNYGYTF
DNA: TGTGCCAGTAGCGCTATGTCAACTAACTATGGCTACACCTTC

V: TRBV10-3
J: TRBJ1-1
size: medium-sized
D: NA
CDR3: CATRPALDNTEAFF
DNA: TGTGCCACCCGCCCTGCCTTGGACAACACTGAAGCTTTCTTT

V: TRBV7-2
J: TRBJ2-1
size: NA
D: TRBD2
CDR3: CASSRSGGAGQFF
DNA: TGTGCCAGCAGTCGTAGCGGGGGGGCGGGGCAGTTCTTC

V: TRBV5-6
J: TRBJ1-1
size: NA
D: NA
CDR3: CASSFWLNTEAFF
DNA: TGTGCCAGCAGCTTTTGGTTGAACACTGAAGCTTTCTTT

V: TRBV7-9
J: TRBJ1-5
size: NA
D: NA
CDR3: CASSLVGSGNQPQHF
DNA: TGTGCCAGCAGCTTAGTAGGGTCAGGGAATCAGCCCCAGCATTTT

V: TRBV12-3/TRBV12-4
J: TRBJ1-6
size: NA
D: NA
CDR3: CASSLGTVKSSYNSPLHF
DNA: TGTGCCAGCAGTTTAGGGACAGTCAAGAGCTCCTATAATTCACCCCTCCACTTT

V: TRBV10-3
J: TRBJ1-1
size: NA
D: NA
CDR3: CAISELGDEAFF
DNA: TGTGCCATCAGTGAGTTAGGGGACGAAGCTTTCTTT

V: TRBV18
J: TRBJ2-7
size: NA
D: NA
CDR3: CASSRDLYEQYF
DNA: TGTGCCAGCTCACGAGATTTATACGAGCAGTACTTC

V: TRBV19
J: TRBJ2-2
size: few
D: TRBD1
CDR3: CASSMRQGSTGELFF
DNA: TGTGCCAGTAGTATGAGACAGGGCAGCACCGGGGAGCTGTTTTTT

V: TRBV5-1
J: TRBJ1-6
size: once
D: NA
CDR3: CASRWGDYNSPLHF
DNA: TGCGCCAGCAGATGGGGCGACTATAATTCACCCCTCCACTTT

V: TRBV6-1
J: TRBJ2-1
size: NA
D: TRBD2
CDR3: CASSASGGPDNEQFF
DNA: TGTGCCAGCAGTGCTAGCGGGGGGCCCGACAATGAGCAGTTCTTC

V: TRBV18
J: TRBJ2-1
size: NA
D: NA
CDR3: CASSPLPGVRGEQFF
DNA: TGTGCCAGCTCACCATTACCGGGCGTCAGGGGTGAGCAGTTCTTC

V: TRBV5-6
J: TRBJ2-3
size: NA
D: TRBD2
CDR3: CASSLLSSGVSDTQYF
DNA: TGTGCCAGCAGCTTGTTGTCTAGCGGGGTGTCAGATACGCAGTATTTT

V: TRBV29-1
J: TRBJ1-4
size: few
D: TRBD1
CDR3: CSVETGVDEKLFF
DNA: TGCAGCGTTGAAACAGGGGTGGATGAAAAACTGTTTTTT

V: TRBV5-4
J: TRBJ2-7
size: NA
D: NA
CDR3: CASSPALGRGYHEQYF
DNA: TGTGCCAGCAGCCCCGCTTTGGGCAGGGGCTACCACGAGCAGTACTTC

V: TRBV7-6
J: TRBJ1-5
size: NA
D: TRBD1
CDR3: CASSPGDRRNQPQHF
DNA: TGTGCCAGCAGCCCCGGGGACAGGAGGAATCAGCCCCAGCATTTT

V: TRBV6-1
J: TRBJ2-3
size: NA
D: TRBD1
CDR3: CASSPRDRGRSTDTQYF
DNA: TGTGCCAGCAGCCCTAGAGACAGGGGACGTAGCACAGATACGCAGTATTTT

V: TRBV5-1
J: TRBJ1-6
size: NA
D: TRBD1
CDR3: CASSLEGGQGALPLHF
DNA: TGCGCCAGCAGCTTGGAGGGGGGACAGGGGGCTCTTCCCCTCCACTTT

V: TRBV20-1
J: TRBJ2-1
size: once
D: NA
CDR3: CSATQGVEQFF
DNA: TGCAGTGCTACGCAGGGTGTTGAGCAGTTCTTC

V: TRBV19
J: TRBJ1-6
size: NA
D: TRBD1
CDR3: CASRTTGTANSPLHF
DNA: TGTGCCAGTAGGACAACCGGGACAGCGAATTCACCCCTCCACTTT

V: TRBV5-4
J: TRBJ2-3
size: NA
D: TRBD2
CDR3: CASSSKGLAGNTQYF
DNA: TGTGCCAGCAGCTCAAAGGGGCTAGCGGGGAATACGCAGTATTTT

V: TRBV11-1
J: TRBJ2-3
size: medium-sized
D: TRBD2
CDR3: CASSAPYGGGLDTQYF
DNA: TGTGCCAGCAGCGCCCCTTATGGCGGGGGATTAGATACGCAGTATTTT

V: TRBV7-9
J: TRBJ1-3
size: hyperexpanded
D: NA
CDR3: CASSSDPSGNTIYF
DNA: TGTGCCAGCAGCTCAGACCCCTCTGGAAACACCATATATTTT

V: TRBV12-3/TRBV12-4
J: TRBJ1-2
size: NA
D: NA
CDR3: CASSLAGYGYTF
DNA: TGTGCCAGCAGTTTGGCAGGGTATGGCTACACCTTC

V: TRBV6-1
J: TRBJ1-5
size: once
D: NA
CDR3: CASRGRSGNQPQHF
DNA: TGTGCCAGCAGGGGGCGCTCAGGCAATCAGCCCCAGCATTTT

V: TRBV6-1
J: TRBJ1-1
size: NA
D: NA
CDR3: CASSEGTNTEAFF
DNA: TGTGCCAGCAGTGAAGGGACGAACACTGAAGCTTTCTTT

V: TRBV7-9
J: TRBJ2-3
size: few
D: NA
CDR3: CASSLQGSPSTDTQYF
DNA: TGTGCCAGCAGCTTACAGGGGTCTCCTAGCACAGATACGCAGTATTTT